Below, 24 T cell receptor beta chains from the same sample are listed, as sequenced in a study of identifying expanded T cells in peripheral blood. Clones were sequenced by immunoSEQ multiplex PCR, and TCRdb holds only the in-frame ones, with some missing. The profile shows tens of thousands of clones, around 87% of them singletons. The sample was blood. Every receptor here comes from a person aged 18-70 years in good health.

The chain carries TRBV6-4 and TRBJ2-1; the match to TRBD2 covers 9 bases. Germline CDR1 reads MRHNA; CDR2 reads SNTAGT. The CDR3 consists of 15 residues. The ends lost 0 bases at V and 6 bases at J; junction bases unmatched: 3. CDR3 loop: CASSDSRGGPNEQFF. The CDR3 DNA reads as TGTGCCAGCAGTGACTCGCGGGGGGGCCCCAATGAGCAGTTCTTC.

This chain links TRBV21-1 with TRBJ2-2. TRBV21-1 corresponds to a pseudogene. This CDR3 spans 15 amino acids. Written as DNA, the CDR3 is TGTGCCAGCAGCAGGGAATACAGGGAGGCCGGGGAGCTGTTTTTT. It translates to CASSREYREAGELFF.

The gene calls are TRBV19 and TRBJ1-1; D is uncertain. Germline values: CDR1 LNHDA, CDR2 SQIVND (reference sequence). This CDR3 spans 18 amino acids. V was pared by 8 bases and J by 6 bases, with 31 bases between. The DNA for the CDR3 is TGTGCCAGTTCCCCAACTAACGGTAGGCACTCTGGGCGAGCTGAAGCTTTCTTT. As protein: CASSPTNGRHSGRAEAFF.

The rearrangement uses TRBV7-2 and TRBJ1-5; 8 bases agree with TRBD1. V dropped 5 bases and J dropped 8; count of bases not matched to a gene: 5. The CDR3 totals 13 residues. Germline CDR1 SGHTA, CDR2 FQGNSA. CDR3 coding DNA: TGTGCCAGCAGCCGACAGGGGTTGGAGCCCCAGCATTTT. This translates into CASSRQGLEPQHF.

The rearrangement uses TRBV6-4 and TRBJ2-3; 10 nucleotides line up with TRBD1. CDR3 length: 18 amino acids. CDR1 is MRHNA and CDR2 is SNTAGT in the germline V gene. V was clipped by 3 bases and J by 1 base; unmatched bases: 10. CDR3 sequence (DNA): TGTGCCAGCAGTGAATCCCCTCCCGGGACAGGGGGCACAGATACGCAGTATTTT. Its translation is CASSESPPGTGGTDTQYF.

The V call is TRBV6-5, the J call TRBJ2-7; D may be TRBD2 (5 bases). Germline V gene data show CDR1 as MNHEY and CDR2 as SVGAGI. V lost 2 bases to trimming and J lost 6 bases, with 11 bases between them. The CDR3 sequence is 13 residues long. The CDR3 coding sequence is TGTGCCAGCAGTTACAACGAGGGAAGCGAGCAGTACTTC. Translating gives CASSYNEGSEQYF.

As DNA, the CDR3 is TGTGCCAGCAGCTCTCAGGGGGCAGATTCACCCCTCCACTTT. Its translation is CASSSQGADSPLHF. J is TRBJ1-6 and V is TRBV7-3; 8 bases match TRBD1. J was trimmed by 8 bases and V by 4 bases; bases with no gene match: 4. CDR1 and CDR2 (germline): SGHTA, FQGTGA. This CDR3 region has 14 residues.

The chain links TRBV11-1 to TRBJ2-1; D unclear. Trimming removed 2 bases at V and 1 base at J, with 12 bases between. CDR3 length: 16 amino acids. Germline CDR1 SGHAT, CDR2 FQDESV (reference sequence). CDR3 protein: CASSLQVVMSYNEQFF. CDR3 coding DNA: TGTGCCAGCAGCTTACAGGTGGTTATGTCCTACAATGAGCAGTTCTTC.

The rearrangement joins TRBV10-1 to TRBJ2-2, with D possibly called TRBD1 or TRBD2 (5 bases each). The length of the CDR3 is 14 residues. V was clipped by 3 bases and J by 3 bases, with 8 bases between them. Germline V CDR1 and CDR2: WNHNN, SYGVQD (reference sequence). CDR3 sequence (DNA): TGCGCCAGCAGTGACGGGACCGACACCGGGGAGCTGTTTTTT. This translates into CASSDGTDTGELFF.

The J gene is TRBJ2-3, the V gene TRBV4-1; 8 positions agree with TRBD2. This CDR3 is built from 17 residues. Germline V gene data show CDR1 as MGHRA and CDR2 as YSYEKL. The V and J ends lost 1 base and 0 bases, in that order; junction bases with no gene match: 6. CDR3 sequence: CASSQVFGGGSTDTQYF. The DNA of the CDR3 is TGCGCCAGCAGCCAAGTTTTCGGCGGGGGGAGCACAGATACGCAGTATTTT.

The chain links TRBV5-1 to TRBJ2-2; the match to TRBD1 covers 7 bases. The CDR3 loop spans 15 amino acids. Germline CDR1 reads SGHRS; CDR2 reads YFSETQ. The V and J ends lost 1 base and 3 bases, in that order; junction bases with no gene match: 3. The CDR3 is CASSLWQGDTGELFF. In nucleotides, the CDR3 is TGCGCCAGCAGCTTGTGGCAGGGGGACACCGGGGAGCTGTTTTTT.

This CDR3 is CATSREKSNQPQHF. The CDR3 DNA follows: TGTGCCACCAGCAGAGAGAAGAGCAATCAGCCCCAGCATTTT. The J gene is TRBJ1-5, the V gene TRBV15; D remains ambiguous. V was clipped by 0 bases and J by 1 base, with 4 bases between them. The CDR3 length is 14 residues. The germline gives CDR1 LNHNV, CDR2 YYDKDF (reference sequence). Using reference TRBV15 and TRBJ1-5 for the parts outside the CDR3, the full variable domain is DAMVIQNPRYQVTQFGKPVTLSCSQTLNHNVMYWYQQKSSQAPKLLFHYYDKDFNNEADTPDNFQSRRPNTSFCFLDIRSPGLGDTAMYLCATSREKSNQPQHFGDGTRLSIL.

The chain carries TRBV25-1 and TRBJ2-1; maybe TRBD2 (5 bases). Trimming left V 2 bases short and J 0 bases short, with 14 bases between. The CDR3 runs to 17 residues. Germline V lookup: CDR1 MGHDK, CDR2 SYGVNS. DNA for the CDR3: TGTGCCAGCAGTGAACCCTTCGGGGAAAGCTCCTACAATGAGCAGTTCTTC. It translates to CASSEPFGESSYNEQFF.

This clone was detected only a few times. V gene TRBV7-2 combines with J gene TRBJ2-7; D is uncertain. The CDR3 covers 11 residues. V was shortened by 2 bases and J by 4 bases, with 3 bases between the two germline ends. Germline CDR1 reads SGHTA; CDR2 reads FQGNSA. The CDR3 spells CASSLQYEQYF. CDR3 in DNA: TGTGCCAGCAGCTTACAGTACGAGCAGTACTTC.

The chain has TRBV7-2 and TRBJ1-2; 12 positions agree with TRBD1. Germline trimming cut 5 bases from V and 4 bases from J; bases unmatched to any gene: 5. The V gene's germline CDR1 is SGHTA and CDR2 FQGNSA. The CDR3 has 15 amino acids. The CDR3 spells CASSPGTGGFYGYTF. The CDR3 DNA reads TGTGCCAGCAGCCCCGGGACAGGGGGCTTCTATGGCTACACCTTC.

The gene calls are TRBV5-4 and TRBJ2-3, with 15 bases identical to TRBD2. The CDR3 loop spans 18 amino acids. The germline V gene encodes CDR1 SGHNT and CDR2 YYREEE (reference sequence). After removal of 3 bases from V and 2 bases from J, the junction contained 7 bases not matched to a gene. The CDR3 bases are TGTGCCAGCAGCTCAGGACTAGCGGGAGGGCCAAACACAGATACGCAGTATTTT. Its protein product is CASSSGLAGGPNTDTQYF.

The V gene is TRBV5-1, the J gene TRBJ2-1; 11 positions agree with TRBD1. The CDR3 is 14 amino acids. J lost 9 bases, V lost 3 bases, and 5 bases had no gene match. CDR1 and CDR2 from the germline V gene are SGHRS and YFSETQ. The CDR3 DNA is TGCGCCAGCAGCTCAGGACAGGGGGCAGGTGAGCAGTTCTTC. Protein: CASSSGQGAGEQFF.

DNA for the CDR3: TGTGCCAGCAGCTTAACTAGCGGGAGGATAGATACGCAGTATTTT. Translated, it gives CASSLTSGRIDTQYF. The chain couples TRBV7-2 to TRBJ2-3; 12 bases agree with TRBD2. Germline values: CDR1 SGHTA, CDR2 FQGNSA. With V trimmed by 2 bases and J by 5 bases, 2 bases remained unmatched. This CDR3 is built from 15 residues.

The chain links TRBV30 to TRBJ2-1, with 8 bases aligning to TRBD1. CDR3 length equals 12 residues. V shed 0 bases and J 9 bases; nucleotides not matched to a gene: 1. Germline CDR1 is GTSNPN and CDR2 is SVGIG (reference sequence). CDR3 nucleotides: TGTGCCTGGAGTGTACAGGGGGGTGAGCAGTTCTTC. Protein product: CAWSVQGGEQFF.

This sequence joins TRBV6-1 and TRBJ2-6; D is unresolved. V lost 1 base and J 0 bases, leaving 4 bases between the germline ends. Germline assignment: CDR1 MNHNS and CDR2 SASEGT. The CDR3 totals 15 residues. The CDR3 sequence: CASSEGVSGANVLTF. The CDR3 DNA reads TGTGCCAGCAGTGAAGGAGTCTCTGGGGCCAACGTCCTGACTTTC.

This clone has a handful of counts. This chain links TRBV2 with TRBJ2-1; D unclear. This CDR3 is built from 14 residues. Germline CDR1 reads SNHLY; CDR2 reads FYNNEI. V lost 4 bases, J lost 4 bases, and 11 bases lay in between. CDR3 protein: CASSALFAYNEQFF. The CDR3 bases are TGTGCCAGCAGTGCCTTGTTCGCTTACAATGAGCAGTTCTTC.

The gene calls are TRBV19 and TRBJ1-2; TRBD1 aligns across 8 bases. CDR1 and CDR2 from the germline V gene are LNHDA and SQIVND (reference sequence). This CDR3 contains 16 residues. Trimming cost V 5 bases and J 1 base; bases outside gene matches: 9. CDR3 loop: CASSPRTGNHNYGYTF. For the CDR3, the DNA is TGTGCCAGTAGTCCCCGGACAGGGAATCATAACTATGGCTACACCTTC.

The chain employs TRBV4-1 and TRBJ1-1, with D hard to call. Trimming removed 4 bases at V and 1 base at J, with 10 bases between. CDR3 length equals 14 residues. Germline CDR1 and CDR2: MGHRA and YSYEKL. The CDR3 protein is CASSRTDGNTEAFF. The DNA for the CDR3 is TGCGCCAGCAGCCGGACGGACGGGAACACTGAAGCTTTCTTT.

The J gene is TRBJ2-5, the V gene TRBV30; tentative D call: TRBD2 (5 bases). CDR3 length: 14 residues. V lost 4 bases to trimming and J lost 5 bases, with 17 bases between them. From germline, CDR1 is GTSNPN and CDR2 SVGIG (reference sequence). CDR3 in amino acids: CAWTQVARVETQYF. The CDR3 DNA reads TGTGCCTGGACCCAGGTAGCGCGTGTGGAGACCCAGTACTTC. The entire variable domain, with the rest obtained from reference TRBV30 and TRBJ2-5, is as follows: SQTIHQWPATLVQPVGSPLSLECTVEGTSNPNLYWYRQAAGRGLQLLFYSVGIGQISSEVPQNLSASRPQDRQFILSSKKLLLSDSGFYLCAWTQVARVETQYFGPGTRLLVL.